Each of the 3 T cell receptor beta chains below was sequenced from the same sample in a study of blood T cell repertoires in COVID-19. Assay: immunoSEQ multiplex PCR; the TCRdb copy retains only in-frame clones and omits some. Of approximately 330,000 clones listed, 88% are singletons. The sample was peripheral blood. The receptors were gathered from a woman between 50 and 59 years old with active or convalescent COVID-19.

J is TRBJ1-1 and V is TRBV6-5, with a tentative D call TRBD1 (6 bases). V was cut by 6 bases and J by 1 base, with 9 bases left in between. Per the germline V gene, CDR1 is MNHEY and CDR2 is SVGAGI. This CDR3 has 13 amino acids. The CDR3 region has the DNA TGTGCCAGCAGACTGACAGGGAACACTGAAGCTTTCTTT. Translated: CASRLTGNTEAFF.

The V and J genes are TRBV3-1 (or the pseudogene TRBV3-2) and TRBJ2-7, with 7 bases lining up with TRBD1. This CDR3 has 14 amino acids. Germline CDR1 is LGHDT and CDR2 is YNNKEL (reference sequence). V gave up 1 base and J gave up 3 bases; unmatched junction bases: 3. The CDR3, as DNA: TGTGCCAGCAGCCAAGCGGACAGGTTCTACGAGCAGTACTTC. This sequence encodes CASSQADRFYEQYF.

The rearrangement links TRBV30 to TRBJ2-7, with a weak D call TRBD1 (6 bases). Deletions cut 0 bases from V and 5 bases from J, with 14 bases between. CDR1 and CDR2 (germline): GTSNPN, SVGIG (reference sequence). The CDR3 totals 14 residues. This chain's CDR3 is CAWSVRTGWDEQYF. The CDR3 DNA reads TGTGCCTGGAGTGTAAGAACAGGGTGGGACGAGCAGTACTTC.